This T cell receptor beta chain comes out of a study of technical replicates of blood from a few donors. Generated by immunoSEQ multiplex PCR, the TCRdb table keeps only in-frame clones and is missing some. The data hold about 80,000 clones, with about 92% observed a single time. CDR1 and CDR2 from the germline V gene are SNHLY and FYNNEI. This CDR3 comprises 15 residues. V dropped 5 bases and J dropped 6; count of bases not matched to a gene: 5. The chain links TRBV2 to TRBJ2-2; 11 bases align to TRBD1. The sequenced sample was T cells isolated from PBMCs. This TCR came from a human donor in good health. The CDR3 region is CASSPGTGGSGELFF. CDR3 in DNA: TGTGCCAGCAGTCCCGGGACAGGGGGATCCGGGGAGCTGTTTTTT.